One sample yielded the 23 T cell receptor beta chains listed below, sequenced in a study of blood T cell repertoires in COVID-19. Sequenced by immunoSEQ multiplex PCR; TCRdb stores in-frame clones only, minus some. The data contain around 64,000 clones, 70% to 90% of them seen just once; the ten biggest clones take up 15% to 20%. What was sequenced was peripheral blood. Receptors were obtained from a woman aged 80 or older with acute or convalescent COVID-19.

The chain joins TRBV25-1 to TRBJ2-1; 8 bases line up with TRBD1. Unmatched junction bases numbered 8, after V lost 6 bases and J lost 4 bases. Germline values: CDR1 MGHDK, CDR2 SYGVNS. The length of the CDR3 is 15 residues. CDR3 amino acids: CASSHQGARYNEQFF. CDR3 sequence (DNA): TGTGCCAGCAGCCACCAGGGGGCACGTTACAATGAGCAGTTCTTC.

The chain joins TRBV6-5 to TRBJ2-2, with TRBD2 identical over 7 bases. V shed 4 bases and J 7 bases; nucleotides not matched to a gene: 6. This CDR3 has 14 residues. Germline CDR1 and CDR2: MNHEY and SVGAGI. CDR3 protein: CASSWSGGVGELFF. The CDR3 coding sequence is TGTGCCAGCAGTTGGTCGGGGGGAGTCGGGGAGCTGTTTTTT.

V gene TRBV19 combines with J gene TRBJ1-5, with 7 bases aligning to TRBD1. The CDR3 runs 16 residues. The J segment lost 7 bases and the V segment lost 6 bases, leaving 15 bases of the junction unmatched. Germline-derived CDR1 and CDR2 are LNHDA and SQIVND (reference sequence). The CDR3 bases are TGTGCCAGTAGAGGGACGGACAGGAGTAGTAGGCAGCCCCAGCATTTT. Translated: CASRGTDRSSRQPQHF.

This chain links TRBV9 with TRBJ2-2; D call uncertain. The CDR3 loop spans 15 amino acids. The germline CDR1 and CDR2 sequences are SGDLS and YYNGEE. Trimming removed 0 bases at V and 0 bases at J, with 6 bases between. The CDR3 DNA reads as TGTGCCAGCAGCGTAGTCCCCGCGAACACCGGGGAGCTGTTTTTT. This sequence encodes CASSVVPANTGELFF.

The chain is built from TRBV28 and TRBJ1-5; D remains ambiguous. Per the germline V gene, CDR1 is MDHEN and CDR2 is SYDVKM. There are 12 residues in the CDR3. The V gene lost 6 bases and the J gene lost 5 bases, with 8 bases spanning the gap. For the CDR3, the DNA is TGTGCCAGCAGGAACATCGATCAGCCCCAGCATTTT. Protein: CASRNIDQPQHF.

The chain couples TRBV19 to TRBJ1-5; tentative D call: TRBD1 (5 bases). V lost 6 bases and J 5 bases, leaving 20 bases between the germline ends. The germline V gene encodes CDR1 LNHDA and CDR2 SQIVND (reference sequence). This CDR3 has 16 amino acids. CDR3 sequence: CASSLGLSRGDQPQHF. The CDR3 region has the DNA TGTGCCAGTAGCTTGGGACTCAGCCGTGGAGATCAGCCCCAGCATTTT.

This chain uses TRBV18 with TRBJ2-3; TRBD2 aligns across 10 bases. Germline lookup yields CDR1 KGHSH and CDR2 LQKENI. The CDR3 runs to 15 residues. V lost 3 bases to trimming and J lost 2 bases; unmatched junction nucleotides: 2. CDR3 DNA: TGTGCCAGCTCACCTACTAGCGGGGCCACAGATACGCAGTATTTT. This gives the protein CASSPTSGATDTQYF.

The chain links TRBV27 to TRBJ1-2, with TRBD1 as a possible D gene (5 bases). The CDR3 is 14 residues long. V was trimmed by 5 bases and J by 2 bases, leaving 12 bases between them. Per the germline V gene, CDR1 is MNHEY and CDR2 is SMNVEV (reference sequence). CDR3 region: CASSPRQRNYGYTF. CDR3 DNA sequence: TGTGCCAGCAGTCCTCGACAGCGAAACTATGGCTACACCTTC.

The chain links TRBV27 to TRBJ2-5; the match to TRBD1 covers 9 bases. Germline V gives CDR1 MNHEY, CDR2 SMNVEV (reference sequence). V lost 11 bases and J lost 5; bases outside the gene matches: 6. The length of the CDR3 is 12 residues. CDR3 in DNA: TGTGCCCGGGGGGACAGGGCTGAGACCCAGTACTTC. Encoded protein: CARGDRAETQYF.

This clone showed up just once. This chain uses TRBV5-5 with TRBJ1-1; D might be TRBD1 (5 bases). V was shortened by 1 base and J by 5 bases, with 6 bases between the two germline ends. The germline gives CDR1 SGHKS, CDR2 YYEKEE (reference sequence). The CDR3 runs to 12 residues. The CDR3 loop is CASSLRGTEAFF. DNA for the CDR3: TGTGCCAGCAGCTTGCGGGGGACTGAAGCTTTCTTT.

This chain joins TRBV10-2 and TRBJ1-4, with TRBD1 matching over 7 bases. CDR1 is WSHSY, CDR2 SAAADI, per germline. Trimming removed 6 bases from V and 5 bases from J; junction bases left unmatched: 9. This CDR3 has 15 residues. The CDR3 reads CASSQKGAGNEKLFF. CDR3 nucleotides: TGCGCCAGCAGCCAGAAGGGGGCGGGCAATGAAAAACTGTTTTTT.

The chain links TRBV7-2 to TRBJ2-4, with 9 bases lining up with TRBD1. The CDR3 consists of 13 residues. Germline V lookup: CDR1 SGHTA, CDR2 FQGNSA. J lost 9 bases, V lost 7 bases, and 7 bases had no gene match. The chain's CDR3 is CASTTGQGGIQYF. As DNA, the CDR3 is TGTGCCAGCACCACGGGACAGGGAGGCATTCAGTACTTC.

V usage is TRBV29-1 and J usage is TRBJ2-7, with D unresolved. Trimming shortened V by 6 bases and J by 0 bases, and 6 bases separated the two germline ends. CDR1 and CDR2 from the germline V gene are SQVTM and ANQGSEA. The CDR3 runs 11 residues. For the CDR3, the DNA is TGCAGCGTCGACATCTCCTACGAGCAGTACTTC. Protein sequence: CSVDISYEQYF.

This chain links TRBV6-6 with TRBJ1-5, with TRBD1 matching 7 bases. There are 12 residues in the CDR3. V trimming: 7 bases; J trimming: 4 bases; junction bases outside the gene matches: 1. Germline CDR1 and CDR2: MNHNY and SVGAGI (reference sequence). CDR3 nucleotides: TGTGCCAGCACCAGGGGGAATCAGCCCCAGCATTTT. This sequence encodes CASTRGNQPQHF.

The V and J genes are TRBV19 and TRBJ1-3; a possible D gene is TRBD1 (5 bases). The CDR3 covers 17 residues. Looked up from germline, CDR1 is LNHDA and CDR2 is SQIVND (reference sequence). V lost 2 bases and J 0 bases, leaving 14 bases between the germline ends. The CDR3 nucleotides are TGTGCCAGTAGTATAAGTTTTGGGGGGACCTCTGGAAACACCATATATTTT. Encoded protein: CASSISFGGTSGNTIYF.

This clone appeared a single time. The V call is TRBV5-5, the J call TRBJ1-2, with a tentative D call TRBD1 (5 bases). This CDR3 is 14 amino acids long. The V end lost 6 bases, the J end lost 5 bases, and 17 bases lay between the germline ends. CDR1 and CDR2 (germline): SGHKS, YYEKEE (reference sequence). CDR3 DNA sequence: TGTGCCAGCAACCGCCGGGACTCCGGTTATGGCTACACCTTC. Residues: CASNRRDSGYGYTF.

The chain uses TRBV2 and TRBJ2-1, with D perhaps TRBD1 (5 bases). The CDR3 contains 12 residues. CDR1 is SNHLY and CDR2 is FYNNEI in the germline V gene. V was pared by 10 bases and J by 5 bases, with 12 bases between. CDR3 DNA sequence: TGTGCCACCCAGGGAAGGGACAATGAGCAGTTCTTC. Protein product: CATQGRDNEQFF.

The CDR3 region has the DNA TGCGCCAGCAGCTTCGGACAGACCTACAATGAGCAGTTCTTC. Translated: CASSFGQTYNEQFF. The chain has TRBV5-1 and TRBJ2-1; a possible D gene is TRBD1 (6 bases). With 2 bases removed from V and 2 bases from J, the gap between germline ends came to 8 bases. The CDR3 is 14 residues long. Per germline, CDR1 SGHRS and CDR2 YFSETQ.

The chain links TRBV7-8 to TRBJ1-1; no clear D. V was pared by 2 bases and J by 5 bases, with 18 bases between. The V gene's germline CDR1 is SGHVS and CDR2 FQNEAQ. The CDR3 totals 16 residues. The CDR3 here is CASSLRVFTRGTEAFF. Here the CDR3 DNA reads TGTGCCAGCAGCTTAAGGGTTTTCACTCGGGGTACTGAAGCTTTCTTT. The complete variable domain, with remaining parts taken from reference TRBV7-8 and TRBJ1-1, reads GAGVSQSPRYKVAKRGQDVALRCDPISGHVSLFWYQQALGQGPEFLTYFQNEAQLDKSGLPSDRFFAERPEGSVSTLKIQRTQQEDSAVYLCASSLRVFTRGTEAFFGQGTRLTVV.

The chain employs TRBV6-2 or TRBV6-3 and TRBJ2-7; the match to TRBD2 covers 12 bases. Germline-derived CDR1 and CDR2 are MNHEY and SVGEGT. The CDR3 extends over 14 amino acids. Losses at the gene ends were 6 bases for V and 2 bases for J; bases not matched to a gene: 2. The CDR3 DNA follows: TGTGCCAGCAGCCGACTAGCGGGAGCCTACGAGCAGTACTTC. This gives the protein CASSRLAGAYEQYF.

The chain combines TRBV9 with TRBJ1-1; no reliable D call. Germline loops: CDR1 SGDLS, CDR2 YYNGEE. CDR3 length: 15 residues. Trimming took off 3 bases at V and 0 bases at J, with 12 bases between the two ends. CDR3 sequence reads: CASSALQTVNTEAFF. In nucleotides, the CDR3 is TGTGCCAGCAGCGCGTTACAGACGGTGAACACTGAAGCTTTCTTT.

This clone was seen a single time. The chain employs TRBV12-3 or TRBV12-4 and TRBJ1-2; 9 bases are a match to TRBD1. J gave up 8 bases and V 6 bases, and 7 bases lay outside the gene matches. This CDR3 contains 13 residues. As DNA, the CDR3 is TGTGCCAGCAGCCAGGGACAGGGATTGGGCTACACCTTC. Its protein product is CASSQGQGLGYTF.

V gene TRBV6-5 combines with J gene TRBJ1-2, with D possibly matching TRBD1 (6 bases). In germline, CDR1 is MNHEY, CDR2 SVGAGI. The CDR3 spans 15 residues. The V and J ends lost 7 bases and 5 bases respectively, with 20 bases between them. The CDR3 coding sequence is TGTGCCAGCAAACCAGGGGTCAGGGGAACTTATGGCTACACCTTC. This codes for CASKPGVRGTYGYTF.